The TCR beta chain described here comes from a study of CD8+CD57+ T cells in acquired aplastic anemia. V lost 7 bases to trimming and J lost 8 bases, with 14 bases between them. CDR3 length: 11 residues. Germline values: CDR1 SQVTM, CDR2 ANQGSEA. This clonotype was counted between two and nine times. It was genomic DNA that served as the template for profiling TCR beta VDJ and CDR3. MiXCR was run by TCRdb on the reads, yielding one entry per CDR3 protein. The data hold about 190,000 distinct CDR3 sequences, with about half observed a single time. What was sequenced was sorted CD4+, CD8+, or CD8+CD57+ T cells (not recorded which) from PBMCs. The TCR originated in a human donor in good health, serving as a control. The chain carries TRBV29-1 and TRBJ1-2, with D tentatively TRBD1 (5 bases). The CDR3 DNA sequence: TGCAGCGCCCAGGGATCTAACGGCTACACCTTC. Translated, it gives CSAQGSNGYTF.